This T cell receptor (beta chain) originates from a study of control samples from healthy donors and cancer patients. The table came from immunoSEQ multiplex PCR; TCRdb's copy has only in-frame clones and leaves some out. The data hold tens of thousands of clones, with 89% observed a single time. Germline V CDR1 and CDR2: SQVTM, ANQGSEA. The CDR3 runs 11 residues. Trimming removed 7 bases from V and 3 bases from J, with 10 bases in between. Sequencing used blood. The clonotype originates from a man aged 50 or older in good health. The V gene is TRBV29-1, the J gene TRBJ2-7; weak D call: TRBD1 (5 bases). CDR3 protein: CSAVRDYEQYF. Here the CDR3 DNA reads TGCAGCGCCGTCAGGGACTACGAGCAGTACTTC.